This T cell receptor (beta chain) originates from a study of T cell responses to AZD1222 COVID-19 vaccine (TCRdb year 2021). In terms of the full investigation: TCR sequencing covered over 230 trial participants: roughly 200 given two doses of AZD1222 and about 26 given two doses of MenACWY control vaccine. Trial participants were enrolled by age into subgroups of 18-55, 56-69 and 70-plus years, and roughly 150, 30 and 60 TCR-sequenced participants, respectively, were included in these subgroups.

Between the V and J ends, shortened by 4 bases and 8 bases respectively, the junction contains 14 bases. From the cysteine up to the phenylalanine, the CDR3 has a length of 14 residues. Only CDR3 DNA is held: 42 bases, read in frame from base 1. The germline V gene encodes CDR1 KGHDR and CDR2 SFDVKD. Broad study findings and their caveats: The 56-69-year group was small, and its depth increase did not reach significance, likely because of low power. Because no samples from the day 14 peak response were available, repertoires could be characterized only after the peak T cell response. Conclusions about previously exposed vaccinees are limited, since just five to seven AZD1222 recipients were seropositive for SARS-CoV-2 at baseline. Participants were mostly white British, with more females than males. The authors suggested clonal diversity may have been underestimated. Nearly half of unique spike-specific TCRs reportedly recognized epitopes outside regions mutated in the B.1.351 and B.1.1.7 variants. Vaccine-associated CD4 TCRs spanned the whole spike protein, with dominant responses in regions 160-218 and 743-854. A significant rise in spike-specific TCR breadth and depth was observed after two AZD1222 doses relative to day 0 and relative to MenACWY recipients.

The CDR3 regions of human TCRbeta chains were analyzed by immunosequencing. The original methods were these. TCRs in the repertoires were matched against a reference library of SARS-CoV-2-specific TCRs that had been generated with the MIRA antigen-specificity platform. Breadth was defined as the fraction of unique TCRs that were SARS-CoV-2-associated, and depth was defined as the fraction of total T cells that were SARS-CoV-2-associated. Using the MIRA data, every spike-specific TCR was mapped to the spike region that the TCR reacted to and assigned to either a CD4 or a CD8 class. Log10-transformed breadth and depth values were compared by one-way ANOVA with Sidak's multiple comparisons tests. Held by TCRdb, this immuneACCESS table contains in-frame sequences only and omits some clones. Under half of the omission traces to an unresolved V gene where checked; the cause of the rest is unknown. V, J and clone size are taken as reported in that table, and D and trimming were inferred from the DNA itself. The sample includes fewer than 95,000 clones, with approximately 90% observed a single time. The ten top clones hold more than 5% of the sample.

Note on this clone: Its antigen is unknown. No clone much larger than this one lies a single base away; base qualities are absent.

In light of the paper, this sample's time point label describes: about 28 days (+/-7) after the second vaccine dose. AZD1222 recipients whose second dose came at about 4 weeks and those whose second dose came at about 12 weeks were combined into one group, since spike-specific TCR depth and breadth did not differ between the two schedules. Vaccinee samples were obtained from the UK trials COV001 and COV002, which included a single-blind randomized controlled phase 2/3 trial of AZD1222 (ChAdOx1 nCoV-19) in healthy adults. For TCRbeta chain sequencing, PBMC samples from trial participants were taken at day 0 and at day 28 after the second dose.

The sequence came from an adult who received the AZD1222 COVID-19 vaccine. The sample in question was peripheral blood, obtained 28 days after the second AZD1222 dose. The chain joins TRBV24-1 to TRBJ2-1, with the D gene possibly TRBD1 or TRBD2, each one fitting 6 bases. The CDR3 region: CATSDRGTMDEQFF. The base sequence is TGTGCCACCAGTGACCGCGGGACAATGGATGAGCAGTTCTTC.